The 27 T cell receptor beta chains below were found in one sample sequenced in a study of patients and donors after allogeneic stem cell transplantation. MiXCR, applied by TCRdb to the RT-PCR reads, yields one record per CDR3 protein. The table shows roughly 880,000 distinct CDR3 sequences, with approximately 19% occurring only once. Sequenced: blood, either unsorted or a sorted T cell fraction (not recorded which). These receptors all stem from a human donor who was either an allogeneic HSCT recipient or a stem cell or donor lymphocyte infusion donor (not recorded which). It is not recorded whose cells these are; they may come from a transplant donor.

V and J are TRBV7-3 and TRBJ2-1; no reliable D call. Trimming took off 4 bases at V and 6 bases at J, with 13 bases between the two ends. The CDR3 has 14 amino acids. CDR1 and CDR2 (germline): SGHTA, FQGTGA. The CDR3 coding sequence is TGTGCCAGCAGCTCCTCCCTAGGAGTCAATGAGCAGTTCTTC. Protein: CASSSSLGVNEQFF. Using reference TRBV7-3 and TRBJ2-1 for the parts outside the CDR3, the full variable domain is GAGVSQTPSNKVTEKGKYVELRCDPISGHTALYWYRQSLGQGPEFLIYFQGTGAADDSGLPNDRFFAVRPEGSVSTLKIQRTERGDSAVYLCASSSSLGVNEQFFGPGTRLTVL.

The V gene is TRBV20-1, the J gene TRBJ2-5, with D possibly TRBD2 on 6 matching bases. Germline CDR1 DFQATT, CDR2 SNEGSKA (reference sequence). The CDR3 consists of 15 residues. The V gene lost 3 bases and the J gene lost 3 bases, with 17 bases spanning the gap. CDR3 sequence reads: CSASPSRGTKETQYF. For the CDR3, the DNA is TGCAGTGCTAGTCCCTCTCGGGGGACCAAAGAGACCCAGTACTTC.

This clonotype was counted a few times. J is TRBJ2-7 and V is TRBV15; 7 nucleotides align to TRBD2. Germline CDR1 and CDR2: LNHNV and YYDKDF (reference sequence). Trimming at V came to 0 bases and at J to 0 bases, leaving 2 bases not matched to a gene. The CDR3 contains 15 residues. CDR3 in amino acids: CATSREGTNSYEQYF. The CDR3 coding sequence is TGTGCCACCAGCAGAGAGGGGACTAACTCCTACGAGCAGTACTTC.

This chain connects TRBV12-3 or TRBV12-4 to TRBJ2-7; D may be TRBD2 (5 bases). The CDR3 runs 16 residues. V lost 2 bases, J lost 3 bases, and 17 bases lay in between. CDR3 coding DNA: TGTGCCAGCAGTTTATCGTGGACGGGGAGTTACTACGAGCAGTACTTC. Its protein is CASSLSWTGSYYEQYF.

The chain joins TRBV5-6 to TRBJ2-2; TRBD2 aligns across 14 bases. Per germline, CDR1 SGHDT and CDR2 YYEEEE. The V gene end was trimmed by 4 bases and the J gene end by 4 bases; junction bases not matched to a gene: 15. The CDR3 runs 20 residues. The CDR3 region has the DNA TGTGCCAGCAGCGCCCCGCCCGGGACTAGCGGGAGAGCGAGCACCGGGGAGCTGTTTTTT. Its translation is CASSAPPGTSGRASTGELFF.

The genes are TRBV12-3 or TRBV12-4 and TRBJ2-7; D ambiguous. The ends were cut back, 3 bases at V and 7 bases at J, with 10 bases in the middle. The CDR3 length is 12 residues. CDR3 sequence (DNA): TGTGCCAGCAGTTTCATGACTCAGGAGCAGTACTTC. Protein product: CASSFMTQEQYF.

This chain joins TRBV11-3 and TRBJ1-1; D remains ambiguous. Trimming left V 5 bases short and J 3 bases short, with 10 bases between. The CDR3 spans 13 residues. Germline CDR1 is SGHNT and CDR2 is YENEEA. The CDR3 protein is CASSQMADTEAFF. CDR3 in DNA: TGTGCCAGCAGCCAGATGGCGGACACTGAAGCTTTCTTT.

This clonotype turned up a few times. This chain uses TRBV19 with TRBJ2-7; 10 bases are shared with TRBD2. The germline V gene encodes CDR1 LNHDA and CDR2 SQIVND (reference sequence). V lost 4 bases, J lost 3 bases, and 3 bases stayed unmatched. The CDR3 loop spans 14 amino acids. CDR3 DNA sequence: TGTGCCAGTAGTACGGGACTAGCGAGCTACGAGCAGTACTTC. Translating gives CASSTGLASYEQYF.

The chain combines TRBV7-9 with TRBJ1-1; D gene uncertain. The CDR3 loop spans 13 amino acids. Germline V gene sequence: CDR1 SEHNR, CDR2 FQNEAQ (reference sequence). V lost 4 bases to trimming and J lost 0 bases, with 6 bases between them. The CDR3 reads CASSYPMNTEAFF. Here the CDR3 DNA reads TGTGCCAGCAGCTATCCGATGAACACTGAAGCTTTCTTT.

The gene calls are TRBV5-1 and TRBJ2-1; 12 positions match TRBD2. In germline, CDR1 is SGHRS, CDR2 YFSETQ. The CDR3 runs to 19 residues. V shed 3 bases and J 0 bases; nucleotides not matched to a gene: 10. The CDR3 reads CASSWDLAGGTSSYNEQFF. In DNA, the CDR3 is TGCGCCAGCAGCTGGGACCTAGCGGGAGGGACGAGCTCCTACAATGAGCAGTTCTTC.

The chain employs TRBV6-6 and TRBJ1-2; weak D call: TRBD1 (6 bases). The CDR3 is 13 amino acids. Trimming left V 5 bases short and J 6 bases short, with 13 bases between. Germline V lookup: CDR1 MNHNY, CDR2 SVGAGI (reference sequence). Written as DNA, the CDR3 is TGTGCCAGCAGTACTTACAGGGAAGATGGCTACACCTTC. Translating gives CASSTYREDGYTF.

This clonotype was seen only a few times. J is TRBJ2-1 and V is TRBV11-3; TRBD1 is a possible D gene (6 bases). CDR3 length: 15 residues. V was shortened by 5 bases and J by 7 bases, with 18 bases between the two germline ends. CDR1 SGHNT and CDR2 YENEEA come from the germline V gene. The CDR3 bases are TGTGCCAGCAGCAAGTTAACAGGGAAACAGAATGAGCAGTTCTTC. Amino acid sequence: CASSKLTGKQNEQFF.

Points on this clonotype: Its ends do not fully match the called genes, so a read error is possible. The genes are TRBV12-3 or TRBV12-4 and TRBJ1-1; the D gene is possibly TRBD1 (6 bases). This CDR3 has 14 residues. CDR3 DNA sequence: TGTGCCAGCATTTTAAGGGGGGGGCATCCTTTCGCTTTCTTT. Amino acid sequence: CASILRGGHPFAFF.

The chain employs TRBV24-1 and TRBJ2-1, with D unclear. V gave up 7 bases and J gave up 5 bases, with 5 bases separating them. Germline lookup yields CDR1 KGHDR and CDR2 SFDVKD. This CDR3 is 11 amino acids long. The CDR3: CATRDDNEQFF. The CDR3 DNA follows: TGTGCCACCAGAGACGACAATGAGCAGTTCTTC.

V is TRBV2 and J is TRBJ1-5; a possible D gene is TRBD1 (5 bases). Germline CDR1 is SNHLY and CDR2 is FYNNEI. The ends were cut back, 7 bases at V and 4 bases at J, with 11 bases in the middle. The CDR3 runs 13 residues. The CDR3, as DNA: TGTGCCAGCAACAAGGGGCGTAATCAGCCCCAGCATTTT. Encoded protein: CASNKGRNQPQHF.

This clonotype was picked up many times. The rearrangement links TRBV6-5 to TRBJ2-2, with D maybe TRBD2 (5 bases). Germline V gene sequence: CDR1 MNHEY, CDR2 SVGAGI. The CDR3 is made up of 11 amino acids. Between the trimmed V and J ends, which lost 7 bases and 6 bases, there was a span of 6 bases. The CDR3 DNA reads as TGTGCCAGCACCGGGGCCGGGGAGCTGTTTTTT. Its translation: CASTGAGELFF.

This clonotype has just one count. The V and J genes are TRBV18 and TRBJ2-7; 8 nucleotides align to TRBD2. Trimming removed 0 bases from V and 2 bases from J; junction bases left unmatched: 0. The CDR3 is 14 amino acids. Per the germline V gene, CDR1 is KGHSH and CDR2 is LQKENI. CDR3 residues: CASSPPSGTYEQYF. CDR3 DNA sequence: TGTGCCAGCTCACCACCTAGCGGGACCTACGAGCAGTACTTC.

The chain combines TRBV7-2 with TRBJ1-2, with TRBD1 matching 9 bases. The ends lost 4 bases at V and 4 bases at J; junction bases unmatched: 7. The germline V gene has CDR1 SGHTA and CDR2 FQGNSA. This CDR3 spans 15 amino acids. The CDR3 bases are TGTGCCAGCAGCTCCCGGACAGGGGAAAGCTATGGCTACACCTTC. Its translation is CASSSRTGESYGYTF. The full variable domain, rest sourced from reference TRBV7-2 and TRBJ1-2, is GAGVSQSPSNKVTEKGKDVELRCDPISGHTALYWYRQSLGQGLEFLIYFQGNSAPDKSGLPSDRFSAERTGGSVSTLTIQRTQQEDSAVYLCASSSRTGESYGYTFGSGTRLTVV.

This clonotype was detected many times. This chain connects TRBV7-9 to TRBJ2-1, with D uncertain. Trimming removed 5 bases at V and 1 base at J, with 12 bases between. The CDR3 sequence is 15 residues long. The V gene's germline CDR1 is SEHNR and CDR2 FQNEAQ (reference sequence). The CDR3 region has the DNA TGTGCCAGCAGCCCCCTCCAAGGGTCCTACAATGAGCAGTTCTTC. It yields the protein CASSPLQGSYNEQFF.

The gene calls are TRBV12-3 or TRBV12-4 and TRBJ1-2, with TRBD1 as a possible D gene (5 bases). The CDR3 is 14 residues long. V lost 1 base to trimming and J lost 3 bases, with 9 bases between them. CDR3 protein: CASSLEQEDYGYTF. The CDR3 DNA reads TGTGCCAGCAGTTTAGAACAGGAAGACTATGGCTACACCTTC.

The sample holds a few counts of this clonotype. The V and J genes are TRBV4-1 and TRBJ1-4; 8 bases agree with TRBD1. Germline CDR1 is MGHRA and CDR2 is YSYEKL. This CDR3 region has 16 residues. The junction had 8 bases not matched to a gene; V was cut back by 0 bases and J by 8 bases. This CDR3 is CASSQERGRGREKLFF. The CDR3 DNA sequence: TGCGCCAGCAGCCAAGAAAGGGGCAGGGGGCGAGAAAAACTGTTTTTT.

The sample holds a few counts of this clonotype. The V and J genes are TRBV7-3 and TRBJ2-1; D is uncertain. V was clipped by 2 bases and J by 12 bases, with 17 bases between them. CDR3 length equals 14 residues. Looked up from germline, CDR1 is SGHTA and CDR2 is FQGTGA. The CDR3 protein is CASSLRTAPSGQFF. In DNA form, the CDR3 reads TGTGCCAGCAGCTTACGAACGGCTCCATCCGGGCAGTTCTTC.

This clonotype was recorded only once. The CDR3 DNA reads TGTGCCAGCAGCAGATACAGGGGTAAGGGTCAGCCCCAGCATTTT. Translation: CASSRYRGKGQPQHF. The V gene is TRBV5-6, the J gene TRBJ1-5; 7 positions match TRBD1. There are 15 residues in the CDR3. With V trimmed by 4 bases and J by 6 bases, 10 bases remained unmatched. Germline V gene data show CDR1 as SGHDT and CDR2 as YYEEEE. Filled out from reference TRBV5-6 and TRBJ1-5, the complete variable domain reads DAGVTQSPTHLIKTRGQQVTLRCSPKSGHDTVSWYQQALGQGPQFIFQYYEEEERQRGNFPDRFSGHQFPNYSSELNVNALLLGDSALYLCASSRYRGKGQPQHFGDGTRLSIL.

The chain joins TRBV9 to TRBJ2-1, with D hard to call. CDR3 length: 15 residues. The V end was cut by 0 bases, the J end by 2 bases, with 9 bases between. In germline, CDR1 is SGDLS, CDR2 YYNGEE. This CDR3 reads CASSVEGTAYNEQFF. The CDR3 DNA reads TGTGCCAGCAGCGTAGAGGGTACGGCCTACAATGAGCAGTTCTTC.

This clonotype was detected a few times. The gene calls are TRBV6-5 and TRBJ1-4, with D hard to call. Germline CDR1 MNHEY, CDR2 SVGAGI. The CDR3 spans 14 residues. V was cut by 1 base and J by 7 bases, with 10 bases left in between. CDR3 sequence: CASSYLRVGEKLFF. CDR3 coding DNA: TGTGCCAGCAGTTACTTACGGGTGGGTGAAAAACTGTTTTTT.

This clonotype was counted only a few times. Relative to the germline gene, one junction end is altered; a read error may explain this. V and J are TRBV4-1 and TRBJ2-1; TRBD1 matches at 9 bases. Germline V gene lookup returns CDR1 MGHRA and CDR2 YSYEKL. The CDR3 has 12 residues. CDR3 bases: TGCGCCAGCAGCCCCCGGGACAGGGAGCCCCTCTTC. Amino acid sequence: CASSPRDREPLF.

In its sample, this clonotype was seen a few times. The chain carries TRBV5-6 and TRBJ2-2, with a weak D call TRBD2 (5 bases). The CDR3 contains 16 residues. Trimming took off 6 bases at V and 0 bases at J, with 15 bases between the two ends. Per germline, CDR1 SGHDT and CDR2 YYEEEE. In DNA form, the CDR3 reads TGTGCCAGCATCCCCGGGGTGGCCTCGAACACCGGGGAGCTGTTTTTT. This codes for CASIPGVASNTGELFF.